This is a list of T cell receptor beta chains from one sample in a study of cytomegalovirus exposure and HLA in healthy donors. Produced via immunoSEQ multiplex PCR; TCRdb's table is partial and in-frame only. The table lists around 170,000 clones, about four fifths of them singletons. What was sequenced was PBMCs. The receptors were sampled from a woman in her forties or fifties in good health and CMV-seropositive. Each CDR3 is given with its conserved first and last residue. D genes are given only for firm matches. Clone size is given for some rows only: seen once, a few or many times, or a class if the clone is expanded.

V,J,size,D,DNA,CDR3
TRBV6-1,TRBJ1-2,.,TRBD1,TGTGCCAGCAGGACAGGGTCTAACTATGGCTACACCTTC,CASRTGSNYGYTF
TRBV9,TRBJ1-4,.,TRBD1,TGTGCCAGCAGCGTGGGACAGGGGCTGGGAAAACTGTTTTTT,CASSVGQGLGKLFF
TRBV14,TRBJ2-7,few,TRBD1,TGTGCCAGCAGCCAACAGGGGGCTTACGAGCAGTACTTC,CASSQQGAYEQYF
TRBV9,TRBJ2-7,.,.,TGTGCCAGCAGCGTAGCCAGCGGACAGACCTACGAGCAGTACTTC,CASSVASGQTYEQYF
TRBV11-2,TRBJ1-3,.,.,TGTGCCAGCAGCCCCTCGAACACCATATATTTT,CASSPSNTIYF
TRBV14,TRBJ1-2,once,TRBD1,TGTGCCAGCAGCCAAGTCGCAGGGGGTAACTATGGCTACACCTTC,CASSQVAGGNYGYTF
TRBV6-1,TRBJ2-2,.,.,TGTGTCAGCAGTGAATTTGGGCGGGGTTTCGGAACCGGGGAGCTGTTTTTT,CVSSEFGRGFGTGELFF
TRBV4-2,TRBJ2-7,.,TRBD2,TGTGCCAGCAGCCAGGGGACTAGTCATTCCTACGAGCAGTACTTC,CASSQGTSHSYEQYF
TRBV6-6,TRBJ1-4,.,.,TGTGCCAGCAGGCGGACACAAAATGAAAAACTGTTTTTT,CASRRTQNEKLFF
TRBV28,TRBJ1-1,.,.,TGTGCCAGCAGACTCCCCACGGGGATGAACACTGAAGCTTTCTTT,CASRLPTGMNTEAFF
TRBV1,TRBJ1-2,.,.,TGCACCAGCAGTCAAGAATGGGACAGGGGGAATGGCTACACCTTC,CTSSQEWDRGNGYTF
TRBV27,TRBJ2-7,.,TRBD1,TGTGCCAGCAGTACAACAGGGGGTACCTCCTACGAGCAGTACTTC,CASSTTGGTSYEQYF
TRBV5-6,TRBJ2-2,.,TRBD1,TGTGCCAGCCTAGGACAGGCCACCGGGGAGCTGTTTTTT,CASLGQATGELFF
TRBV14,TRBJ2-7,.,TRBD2,TGTGCCAGCAGCCAAGGGGCGGGAGGTTCCTACGAGCAGTACTTC,CASSQGAGGSYEQYF
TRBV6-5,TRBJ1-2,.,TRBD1,TGTGCCAGCTGCCGGGACAGGAGCCCTAATGGCTACACCTTC,CASCRDRSPNGYTF
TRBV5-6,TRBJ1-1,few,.,TGTGCCAGCAGCTTCTCCAGGGGTCGGACTGAAGCTTTCTTT,CASSFSRGRTEAFF
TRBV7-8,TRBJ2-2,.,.,TGTGCCTGTTTTTGGGGCGCGGGGTACACCGGGGAGCTGTTTTTT,CACFWGAGYTGELFF
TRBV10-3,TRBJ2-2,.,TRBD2,TGTGCCACGAGGTCGGGGGGGGACAACACCGGGGAGCTGTTTTTT,CATRSGGDNTGELFF
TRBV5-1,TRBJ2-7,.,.,TGCGCCAGCAGCTCTGGACAGACCTTTCCCGGGTACGAGCAGTACTTC,CASSSGQTFPGYEQYF
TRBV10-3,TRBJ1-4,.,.,TGTGCCGCATCGGGGAGGGGAAGGGAAAAACTGTTTTTT,CAASGRGREKLFF
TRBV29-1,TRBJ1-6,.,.,TGCAGCTCAACGGGGGGACCCCTGTGCTCCTATAATTCACCCCTCCACTTT,CSSTGGPLCSYNSPLHF
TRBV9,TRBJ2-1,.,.,TGTGCCAGCAGCGTAGGGGCGGGGGCGGGTAGCTACAATGAGCAGTTCTTC,CASSVGAGAGSYNEQFF
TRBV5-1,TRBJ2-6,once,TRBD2,TGCGCCAGCAGCTTGGGGACCGGGACTAGCTCTGGGGCCAACGTCCTGACTTTC,CASSLGTGTSSGANVLTF
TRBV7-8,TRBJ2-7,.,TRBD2,TGTGCCAGCAGCGTCCTGACTAGCGGGGGTGCGGAGCAGTACTTC,CASSVLTSGGAEQYF
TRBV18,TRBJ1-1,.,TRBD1,TGTGCCAGCTCCCCGGGACAGACGTTGAACACTGAAGCTTTCTTT,CASSPGQTLNTEAFF
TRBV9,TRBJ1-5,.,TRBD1,TGTGCCAGCAGCGGACAGGGCTATAGCAATCAGCCCCAGCATTTT,CASSGQGYSNQPQHF
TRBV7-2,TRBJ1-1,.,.,TGTGCCAGCAGCTTAGCCACGATAGGGGGACAAGGAGCTTTCTTT,CASSLATIGGQGAFF
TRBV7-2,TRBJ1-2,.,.,TGTGCCAGCAGCTTAACAGGCCAGGGCGGTAACTATGGCTACACCTTC,CASSLTGQGGNYGYTF
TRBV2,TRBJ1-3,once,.,TGTGCCAGCAGTGGTCAGGGAAATACCATATATTTT,CASSGQGNTIYF
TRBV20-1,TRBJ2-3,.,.,TGCAGTGCTATTGGCGATACGCAGTATTTT,CSAIGDTQYF
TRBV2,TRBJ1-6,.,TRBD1,TGTGCCAGCACCTCCGGGACAGGGGGCTTACCCCTCCACTTT,CASTSGTGGLPLHF
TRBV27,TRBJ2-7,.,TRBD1,TGTGCCAGCAGTCCGGGACAGACGTACGAGCGGTACTTC,CASSPGQTYERYF
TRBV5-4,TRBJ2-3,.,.,TGTGCCAGCAGCTTGGCCCGAGGAGGTGAAACAGATACGCAGTATTTT,CASSLARGGETDTQYF
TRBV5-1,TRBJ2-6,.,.,TGCGCCACTTCAAGCGAAGGCTCTGGGGCCAACGTCCTGACTTTC,CATSSEGSGANVLTF
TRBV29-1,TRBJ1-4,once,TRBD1,TGCAGCGTTGAGGGAACGGGACAGGGGGCGCGACTGTTTTTT,CSVEGTGQGARLFF
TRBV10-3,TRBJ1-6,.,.,TGTGCCATCAGTGGCCAGGAAAATTCACCCCTCCACTTT,CAISGQENSPLHF
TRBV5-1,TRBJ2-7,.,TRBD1,TGCGCCAGCAGCCTAACAGGGGTCGTCTCCTACGAGCAGTACTTC,CASSLTGVVSYEQYF
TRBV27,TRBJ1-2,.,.,TGTGCCAGCAGTATGCGACCGGGAACTAACTATGGCTACACCTTC,CASSMRPGTNYGYTF
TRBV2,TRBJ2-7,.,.,TGTGCCAGCAGTGAAGGTAGAGAGCAGTACTTC,CASSEGREQYF
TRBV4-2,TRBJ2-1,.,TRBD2,TGTGCCAGCAGATCCGCGGGGGGGCCAAACAATGAGCAGTTCTTC,CASRSAGGPNNEQFF
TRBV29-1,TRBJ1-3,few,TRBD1,TGCAGCGCACTGACAGGGATCAACTCTGGAAACACCATATATTTT,CSALTGINSGNTIYF
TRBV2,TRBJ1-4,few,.,TGTGCCAGCAGTGCCCCCGGGTCGGGGGAAGAAAAACTGTTTTTT,CASSAPGSGEEKLFF
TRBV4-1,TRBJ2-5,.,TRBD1,TGCGCCAGCAGCACCCGGACAGGCGAAGAGACCCAGTACTTC,CASSTRTGEETQYF
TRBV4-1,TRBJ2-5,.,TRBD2,TGCGCCAGCAGCCAATTCGGGGGGGGTGTGGTAGAGACCCAGTACTTC,CASSQFGGGVVETQYF
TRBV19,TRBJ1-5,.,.,TGTGCCAGTAGTCGAGGGCCCCGGCAGCCCCAGCATTTT,CASSRGPRQPQHF
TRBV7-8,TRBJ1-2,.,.,TGTGCCAGCAGCTCGACAAGAGCTAACTATGGCTACACCTTC,CASSSTRANYGYTF
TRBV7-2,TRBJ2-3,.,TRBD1,TGTGCCAGCAGCTACGGACAGGGCACAGATACGCAGTATTTT,CASSYGQGTDTQYF
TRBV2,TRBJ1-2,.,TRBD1,TGTGCCAGCCGTAAGACAGGGGCCAACTATGGCTACACCTTC,CASRKTGANYGYTF
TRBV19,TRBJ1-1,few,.,TGTGCCAGTAGTAAAGTAGGAGAAGGGGGAGCTTTCTTT,CASSKVGEGGAFF
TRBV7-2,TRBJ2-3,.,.,TGTGCCAGCAGCTTAACTCAGGGCAGAACCACAGATACGCAGTATTTT,CASSLTQGRTTDTQYF
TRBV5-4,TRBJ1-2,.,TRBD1,TGTGCCAGCAGCTTGCCGGGACAGAATTATGGCTACACCTTC,CASSLPGQNYGYTF
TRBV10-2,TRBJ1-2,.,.,TGCGCCAGCAGTGAGTCGGTCGGGTGGGGCTCTCCCGCCTACTATGGCTACACCTTC,CASSESVGWGSPAYYGYTF
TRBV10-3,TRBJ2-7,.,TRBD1,TGTGCCATCAGTGACCGACAGGGCAGCTCCTACGAGCAGTACTTC,CAISDRQGSSYEQYF
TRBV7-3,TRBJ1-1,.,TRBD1,TGTGCCAGCAGCGTAACCAGGGGGGCAGGCACTGAAGCTTTCTTT,CASSVTRGAGTEAFF
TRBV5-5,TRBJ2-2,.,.,TGTGCCAGCAGCTTGGTCGGGGACGGGGAGCTGTTTTTT,CASSLVGDGELFF
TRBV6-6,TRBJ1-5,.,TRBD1,TGTGCCAGCAGTATGGGACAGGGGAATCAGCCCCAGCATTTT,CASSMGQGNQPQHF
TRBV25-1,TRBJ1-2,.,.,TGTGCCAGCAGTAGTCTTTTTTCGGACTATGGCTACACCTTC,CASSSLFSDYGYTF
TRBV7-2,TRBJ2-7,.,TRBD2,TGTGCCAGCAGCTTAGATGAGGCGGGGGGGTTAGGCTACGAGCAGTACTTC,CASSLDEAGGLGYEQYF
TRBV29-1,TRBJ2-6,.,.,TGCAGCGTTGTTGCAGTCTCTGGGGCCAACGTCCTGACTTTC,CSVVAVSGANVLTF
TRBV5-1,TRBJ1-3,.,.,TGCGCCAGCACCGAGGGCTTCGGAAACACCATATATTTT,CASTEGFGNTIYF